This T cell receptor (beta chain) was profiled in a study of cytomegalovirus exposure and HLA in healthy donors. Study-level points and caveats: Researchers catalogued under 200 TCR beta chains as cytomegalovirus-associated.

There are 14 residues in the CDR3. A note on this clone: Its antigen remains unknown.

The PCR contained 60 Vbeta and 13 Jbeta primers. Measured with immunoSEQ multiplex PCR; TCRdb has only the in-frame clones, and not every one. Among under 200,000 clones listed, roughly 79% were seen once. This clonotype was obtained from a woman younger than 45 in good health and CMV-seropositive. Sequenced material: PBMCs. This chain uses TRBV21-1 with TRBJ2-7; the table's D call of TRBD2 was not tested on the DNA. TRBV21-1 is annotated as a pseudogene. The DNA of the CDR3 is TGTGCCAGCAGCAAACTAGCAGGAAACTACGAGCAGTACTTC. Amino acid sequence: CASSKLAGNYEQYF.